Listed below are T cell receptor beta chains from one sample, sequenced in a study of T cell repertoires in cytomegalovirus infection. TCRdb re-analysed the reads in MiXCR, keeping a single row per CDR3 protein. Here the sample spans under 850,000 distinct CDR3 sequences, approximately 34% being singletons. The sequenced sample consisted of PBMCs. The receptors were gathered from a human donor in good health (CMV status not recorded). Some clones in this sample may be carry-over from other donors' samples. Each CDR3 is given without its conserved first and last residue. The order of the fields is CDR3 length, V gene, J gene, CDR3 protein.

10,TRBV6-5,TRBJ2-7,ASSYSAGEQY
11,TRBV5-3,TRBJ1-6,ASSAGTDSPLH
11,TRBV7-2,TRBJ2-1,ASSLVLGGEQF
12,TRBV14,TRBJ1-2,ASSQDGRSYGYT
14,TRBV27,TRBJ2-3,ASSRLAGGQSDTQY
12,TRBV28,TRBJ1-5,ASRMGQFDQPQH
13,TRBV6-6,TRBJ1-1,ASTGEGGGSAEAF
10,TRBV5-4,TRBJ2-7,ASSLYPYEQY
13,TRBV6-6,TRBJ1-1,ASRQDRGRNTEAF
14,TRBV28,TRBJ2-2,ASSGTSGYLTGELF
13,TRBV6-1,TRBJ2-7,ASSVAGGTAYEQY
11,TRBV28,TRBJ1-2,ASSSWETYGYT
12,TRBV6-1,TRBJ2-1,ASSDISMGNEQF
14,TRBV19,TRBJ2-3,ASSRTSGGAADTQY
11,TRBV12-3/TRBV12-4,TRBJ1-2,ASRGRTSAGYT
12,TRBV7-2,TRBJ2-3,ASSKGGGGDTQY